A selection of T cell receptor beta chains follows, all from one sample in a study of human T cells and chemical hapten exposure. Using its own MiXCR run on the RACE reads, TCRdb lists one record per CDR3 protein. The profile shows around 130,000 distinct CDR3 sequences, around 11% of them singletons. Source: whole blood, taken in connection with sensitization to the hapten diphenylcyclopropenone (DPC). Receptors originate from a woman aged 50 to 60 with alopecia areata. Some clones in this sample may be carry-over from other donors' samples. Both conserved end residues are part of each CDR3.

j_call v_call cdr3_length cdr3_aa
TRBJ2-7 TRBV20-1 13 CSRSGDRSYEQYF
TRBJ1-3 TRBV20-1 13 CSAREAGGNTIYF
TRBJ2-7 TRBV6-2/TRBV6-3 17 CASSSGTGGVPVGEQYF
TRBJ2-1 TRBV9 14 CASSVGGGSNEQFF
TRBJ1-2 TRBV11-2 16 CASTYHETAANYGYTF
TRBJ2-5 TRBV28 16 CASSLLPTGGLETQYF
TRBJ2-3 TRBV7-2 16 CASSRTSGGLTDTQYF
TRBJ1-1 TRBV29-1 13 CSVDPGGATEAFF
TRBJ1-5 TRBV7-9 13 CASSLAPGQPQHF
TRBJ2-6 TRBV6-2/TRBV6-3 16 CASTNRGSSGANVLTF
TRBJ2-5 TRBV12-3/TRBV12-4 15 CASSPDRGRRETQYF
TRBJ2-7 TRBV2 15 CASSDRSGSDYEQYF
TRBJ1-4 TRBV20-1 13 CSALRGRDEKLFF
TRBJ1-2 TRBV4-1 15 CASSQERQGAGGYTF
TRBJ1-2 TRBV20-1 14 CSARSGGFVNGYTF
TRBJ1-5 TRBV10-2 14 CASSFDRDNQPQHF
TRBJ1-5 TRBV11-3 15 CASSLETARNQPQHF
TRBJ2-1 TRBV20-1 16 CSARDPSGYSYNEQFF
TRBJ2-5 TRBV5-6 16 CASSRERSWSQETQYF
TRBJ2-3 TRBV20-1 13 CSVWTSGTDTQYF
TRBJ1-2 TRBV16 14 CASSPSWGNYGYTF
TRBJ1-2 TRBV3-1 13 CASTRARGYGYTF
TRBJ2-1 TRBV28 11 CASSPRNEQFF
TRBJ1-1 TRBV5-1 14 CASSSSISNTEAFF
TRBJ1-1 TRBV5-5 12 CASSIQGTEAFF
TRBJ1-6 TRBV5-5 16 CASSLERRAYNSPLHF
TRBJ2-5 TRBV5-4 16 CASSLGDSWTQETQYF
TRBJ1-1 TRBV12-3/TRBV12-4 14 CASSAGGSETEAFF